Listed below are T cell receptor beta chains from one sample, sequenced in a study of T cells expressing NK-cell markers. Reanalyzing the 5' RACE reads, TCRdb keeps one entry per CDR3 protein, without DNA. The sample includes 350,000 to 500,000 distinct CDR3 sequences. Sequencing was done on a sample of blood T cells: a sorted CD56 or NKG2C T cell subset, CD4+ or CD8+ T cells, or bulk PBMC T cells (not recorded which). These receptors were collected from a woman aged 18-70 years in good health. Each CDR3 is given with its conserved first and last residue. Fields, in order: V gene, J gene, CDR3 length, CDR3 protein.

>TRBV20-1|TRBJ2-1|14
CSAIYAPGTAEQFF
>TRBV9|TRBJ1-6|15
CASSNPQGGHSPLHF
>TRBV28|TRBJ2-7|16
CASSLVRDWGSYEQYF
>TRBV7-2|TRBJ2-3|15
CASSLADAYADTQYF
>TRBV7-9|TRBJ1-1|15
CASSFGGLIGQEAFF
>TRBV20-1|TRBJ2-1|16
CSARRLPSRGDNEQFF
>TRBV5-1|TRBJ2-1|13
CASSLEDSNEQFF
>TRBV3-1|TRBJ2-5|16
CASSQITSAYQETQYF
>TRBV20-1|TRBJ1-6|16
CSARGILGTYNSPLHF
>TRBV12-3/TRBV12-4|TRBJ2-7|16
CASSFTSGSSGYEQYF
>TRBV3-1|TRBJ1-1|16
CASSPPPQGARTEAFF
>TRBV29-1|TRBJ2-1|13
CSVDPVSYNEQFF
>TRBV6-1|TRBJ1-6|13
CASSPMTELALHF
>TRBV20-1|TRBJ2-7|16
CSARDLSGGSSYEQYF
>TRBV29-1|TRBJ1-2|11
CSVERSYGYTF
>TRBV23-1|TRBJ2-3|16
CASSQRLAGSSDTQYF
>TRBV10-3|TRBJ2-3|19
CAISENWGTSGEVTDTQYF
>TRBV6-1|TRBJ2-2|13
CASTGRVTGELFF
>TRBV15|TRBJ2-1|12
CATSGYYNEQFF
>TRBV20-1|TRBJ2-7|17
CSARLLLTSGSPYEQYF
>TRBV29-1|TRBJ1-5|12
CSVGGSNQPQHF
>TRBV15|TRBJ2-1|17
CATSRDGRLAGYNEQFF
>TRBV25-1|TRBJ2-3|13
CASSRQDTDTQYF
>TRBV7-2|TRBJ1-3|13
CASSSRSGNTIYF
>TRBV14|TRBJ1-6|16
CASSPTRGVVNSPLHF
>TRBV7-9|TRBJ2-2|13
CASSPRITGELFF
>TRBV6-5|TRBJ2-7|12
CASSYASGEQYF
>TRBV29-1|TRBJ2-5|11
CSVGRRETQYF
>TRBV5-1|TRBJ1-2|15
CASSWGTMTNYGYTF
>TRBV12-3/TRBV12-4|TRBJ2-1|14
CASSLVGDMNEQFF
>TRBV5-1|TRBJ2-1|16
CASSLEGQGSYNEQFF
>TRBV3-1|TRBJ1-2|15
CASSQTGRGPGGYTF
>TRBV10-3|TRBJ1-2|13
CAISEAHRASYTF
>TRBV4-3|TRBJ1-1|15
CASSPGPSANTEAFF
>TRBV25-1|TRBJ2-1|14
CASLRASGSGEQFF
>TRBV12-3/TRBV12-4|TRBJ1-2|15
CASSRRDGMNYGYTF
>TRBV20-1|TRBJ2-7|13
CSAMRTGIYEQYF
>TRBV20-1|TRBJ2-5|14
CSAWGQGDSETQYF
>TRBV4-1|TRBJ1-1|15
CASSPLDRRDTEAFF
>TRBV7-8|TRBJ1-3|16
CASSMGLSSSGNTIYF
>TRBV12-3/TRBV12-4|TRBJ1-1|14
CASSPGGDGTEAFF
>TRBV4-3|TRBJ2-1|16
CASSQEPQGWRSEQFF
>TRBV7-9|TRBJ2-7|14
CASSSGQGTYEQYF
>TRBV5-6|TRBJ2-1|16
CASSFGMAGDNGEQFF